The source of this TCR beta chain is a study of shared clonotypes between healthy human individuals. General study results and limits: The study found about 5.1% of naive CD4 clonotypes shared across several donors.

TCRdb's table, derived via immunoSEQ multiplex PCR, lists solely in-frame clones and lacks some. The profile shows roughly 2.2 million clones, approximately 95% of them singletons. About this clone: Its target is not known.

Trimming shortened V by 5 bases and J by 0 bases, and 17 bases separated the two germline ends. The CDR3 runs to 16 residues. Germline CDR1 ENHRY, CDR2 SYGVKD. This TCR came from a man younger than 35 in good health. Some clones in this sample may be carry-over from other donors' samples. Input material: naive CD4+ T cells from PBMCs. Subset meaning: CD45RA+ positively selected. This rearrangement joins TRBV10-3 to TRBJ2-7, with a tentative D call TRBD2 (6 bases). CDR3 sequence (DNA): TGTGCCATCAGTCCCCGGACTATGGGGGACTCCTACGAGCAGTACTTC. The encoded protein is CAISPRTMGDSYEQYF.